The rows below give T cell receptor beta chains drawn from one sample of a study of blood T cell repertoires in COVID-19. Data came from immunoSEQ multiplex PCR; TCRdb stores just in-frame clones and leaves some out. The sample holds about 190,000 clones, more than 60% seen once. Sequenced sample: peripheral blood. The receptors originated from a woman aged 45 to 65 with acute or convalescent COVID-19. Each CDR3 is given with its conserved first and last residue. D genes are given only for firm matches. Clone size, where shown, is once, few, many, or a class for clones that have expanded.

clone_size	v_call	d_call	j_call	cdr3_nt	cdr3_aa
.	TRBV18	.	TRBJ1-4	TGTGCCAGCTCACCACGGGGAGAGGACGGGGAAAAACTGTTTTTT	CASSPRGEDGEKLFF
.	TRBV19	.	TRBJ1-3	TGTGCCAGTAGACAGAACTCTGGAAACACCATATATTTT	CASRQNSGNTIYF
.	TRBV18	.	TRBJ2-5	TGTGCCAGCTCACCGCTCGGACTGATTCTTCAAGAGACCCAGTACTTC	CASSPLGLILQETQYF
few	TRBV6-6	.	TRBJ1-2	TGTGCCAGCAGATCAACACAGGGTGTCCATGGCTACACCTTC	CASRSTQGVHGYTF
.	TRBV6-2/TRBV6-3	TRBD2	TRBJ2-7	TGTGCCAGCAGTTACGGGACTAGCGGGATACCTGAGCAGTACTTC	CASSYGTSGIPEQYF
.	TRBV12-5	TRBD2	TRBJ2-3	TGTGCTAGTGGTTTGAGGCTAGCGGCAGATACGCAGTATTTT	CASGLRLAADTQYF
.	TRBV28	.	TRBJ1-6	TGTGCCAGCAGCCAGACTCTTTATAATTCACCCCTCCACTTT	CASSQTLYNSPLHF
.	TRBV7-8	TRBD2	TRBJ2-3	TGTGCCAGCAGCGCAACTAGCGGGAGACCCACAGATACGCAGTATTTT	CASSATSGRPTDTQYF
.	TRBV6-1	.	TRBJ1-1	TGTGCCAGCAGTACAGGGACTGAAGCTTTCTTT	CASSTGTEAFF
.	TRBV28	.	TRBJ1-2	TGTGCCAGCAGTTCCCCGTATTTGGGCGACTATGGCTACACCTTC	CASSSPYLGDYGYTF
.	TRBV6-2/TRBV6-3	.	TRBJ1-1	TGTGCCAGCAGTGCAGGACTGCTGAACACTGAAGCTTTCTTT	CASSAGLLNTEAFF
.	TRBV6-2/TRBV6-3	TRBD1	TRBJ1-2	TGTGCCAGCAGCACAACCAACTACCGGGGACAGGACACCTTC	CASSTTNYRGQDTF
.	TRBV18	TRBD1	TRBJ2-3	TGTGCCAGCTCACCCCGGATTGGACAGGGGCTTAGCACAGATACGCAGTATTTT	CASSPRIGQGLSTDTQYF
.	TRBV2	.	TRBJ1-5	TGTGCCAGCAGTGAGGAGCAGCATAGCAATCAGCCCCAGCATTTT	CASSEEQHSNQPQHF
.	TRBV27	TRBD1	TRBJ1-6	TGTGCCAGCAGATTGAGACAGGGCTCCTATAATTCACCCCTCCACTTT	CASRLRQGSYNSPLHF
once	TRBV9	.	TRBJ2-3	TGTGCCAGCAGCGTACGCGGGAGCACAGATACGCAGTATTTT	CASSVRGSTDTQYF
.	TRBV18	TRBD1	TRBJ1-6	TGTGCCAGCTCCTCAACGGGACAGGAAAATTCACCCCTCCACTTT	CASSSTGQENSPLHF
.	TRBV11-2	.	TRBJ1-2	TGTGCCAGCAGCTTAGGGAGGGAATATGGCTACACCTTC	CASSLGREYGYTF
.	TRBV6-4	.	TRBJ1-4	TGTGCCAGCAGTGAGTCAGGGGATGGTGAAAAACTGTTTTTT	CASSESGDGEKLFF
.	TRBV28	.	TRBJ2-3	TGTGCCAGCAGCCTGGGCCCACTGCGGGCAGATACGCAGTATTTT	CASSLGPLRADTQYF
.	TRBV30	.	TRBJ1-2	TGTGCCTGGAGTGCTCGCACCGGGACAAGCTATGGCTACACCTTC	CAWSARTGTSYGYTF
.	TRBV21-1	.	TRBJ1-5	TGTGCCAGCACCACCGGAGGGCGGCCAAATCAGCCCCAGCATTTT	CASTTGGRPNQPQHF
.	TRBV9	TRBD1	TRBJ1-3	TGTGCCAGCAGCGCCGGCCGACAGGGGTTTTCGGGAAACACCATATATTTT	CASSAGRQGFSGNTIYF
.	TRBV3-1/TRBV3-2	.	TRBJ1-1	TGTGCCAGCAGCTCCCCCTACGACACTGAAGCTTTCTTT	CASSSPYDTEAFF
.	TRBV3-1/TRBV3-2	TRBD1	TRBJ1-2	TGTGCCAGCAGCCCCAGACAGGGTGGGGACTATGGCTACACCTTC	CASSPRQGGDYGYTF
once	TRBV28	.	TRBJ2-5	TGTGCCAGCAGTTTAGAAATAGCGGAAGAGACCCAGTACTTC	CASSLEIAEETQYF
.	TRBV15	.	TRBJ2-3	TGTGCCACCAGCAGAGATTACACGGAAGGGACTGTGACAGATACGCAGTATTTT	CATSRDYTEGTVTDTQYF
.	TRBV6-5	TRBD1	TRBJ1-2	TGTGCCAGCAGTTACTCGGACAGGGCAGTTAACTATGGCTACACCTTC	CASSYSDRAVNYGYTF
.	TRBV4-3	.	TRBJ1-2	TGCGCCAGCAGCCAAGTGGTCTCTGGGGGGGACAACTATGGCTACACCTTC	CASSQVVSGGDNYGYTF
once	TRBV14	.	TRBJ1-2	TGTGCCAGCAGCCAAGGACTTACCCGAGAGGATGGCTACACCTTC	CASSQGLTREDGYTF
.	TRBV7-8	.	TRBJ1-2	TGTGCCAGCAGCGGACATCTCACTCGTGGTGGCTACACCTTC	CASSGHLTRGGYTF
.	TRBV19	.	TRBJ1-1	TGTGCCACCTCTGTTTGGCGGGGGAACACTGAAGCTTTCTTT	CATSVWRGNTEAFF
few	TRBV28	TRBD1	TRBJ1-5	TGTGCCAGCAGTCCGCCCGGGACAGGGAATCGCTATAGCAATCAGCCCCAGCATTTT	CASSPPGTGNRYSNQPQHF
.	TRBV18	TRBD1	TRBJ1-3	TGTGCCAGCTCACCGACGACGGGACAGGGGGCTCGAAACACCATATATTTT	CASSPTTGQGARNTIYF